This TCR beta chain was sequenced in a study of response to subunit inactivated influenza vaccine. TCRdb used MiXCR to reprocess the RT-PCR reads, holding one entry per CDR3 protein. The sample lists about 190,000 distinct CDR3 sequences, approximately 14% occurring once. V shed 6 bases and J shed 0 bases, with 18 bases lying between them. The CDR3 runs to 16 residues. Germline V gene data show CDR1 as MNHEY and CDR2 as SVGEGT. About this clonotype: What it binds is unknown.

Overall study results and limits: Few new T cells, the authors suggested, are recruited by each seasonal influenza vaccination.

The starting material was CD8+ T cells sorted from PBMCs, obtained more than 4 days after vaccination. J is TRBJ2-7 and V is TRBV6-2 or TRBV6-3; TRBD1 is a possible D gene (5 bases). The receptor was derived from a man aged 45-65 years who received an inactivated influenza vaccine. The DNA for the CDR3 is TGTGCCAGCAGGCACCGAACAGGCCTCTCCTCCTACGAGCAGTACTTC. Protein: CASRHRTGLSSYEQYF.